The text below deals with one T cell receptor beta chain. Its antigen is unknown. These data come from a study of T-cell reconstitution after alpha-beta-depleted transplantation in children. Looked up from germline, CDR1 is SGHRS and CDR2 is YFSETQ. With 0 bases removed from V and 13 bases from J, the gap between germline ends came to 8 bases. This CDR3 spans 11 amino acids. Study results and caveats: Reports say that about two months after transplant, the alpha-beta T cells came out of several hundred graft clones that had expanded.

The TCRbeta library was prepared with unique molecular identifiers. TCRdb re-derived calls from the PCR reads in MiXCR, one entry per CDR3 protein. The data contain about a million distinct CDR3 sequences, less than 30% of them singletons. The chain is built from TRBV5-1 and TRBJ2-1; the D is unclear. The TCR was taken from a boy under two years old who had a stem cell transplant for SCID, so the T cells may come from the graft donor. This specimen was PBMCs, mostly from graft donor cells, taken 360 days after TCRalphabeta/CD19-depleted stem cell transplant. Written as DNA, the CDR3 is TGCGCCAGCAGCTTGGATGTAGTCCAGTTCTTC. It codes for CASSLDVVQFF.